The sequence of this TCR beta chain was determined in a study of cytomegalovirus exposure and HLA in healthy donors. Study-wide findings and caveats: As a later analysis revealed, most CMV-associated TCR beta chains appeared HLA-restricted. Analysis performed later showed TCR beta chains linked to HLA being more clonally expanded than equally common others. A later examination showed that TCR association rates differed by HLA locus, with DRB1 most and HLA-C fewest.

The germline V and J ends were trimmed by 0 bases and 7 bases, with 10 bases remaining between them. The germline V gene encodes CDR1 MRHNA and CDR2 SNTAGT. This CDR3 contains 14 residues. Primers: 60 Vbeta forward and 13 Jbeta reverse. Produced via immunoSEQ multiplex PCR; TCRdb's table is partial and in-frame only. The repertoire consists of around 92,000 clones, with approximately 80% occurring once and the leading ten covering over 15%. Turning to this clone: Its antigen is not known.

This chain uses TRBV6-4 with TRBJ2-1; the D gene is possibly TRBD2 (6 bases). Sequenced input: PBMCs. This receptor was obtained from a man between 60 and 75 years old in good health and CMV-seropositive. Here the CDR3 reads CASSDSREVNEQFF. The DNA for the CDR3 is TGTGCCAGCAGTGACTCAAGGGAGGTAAATGAGCAGTTCTTC.